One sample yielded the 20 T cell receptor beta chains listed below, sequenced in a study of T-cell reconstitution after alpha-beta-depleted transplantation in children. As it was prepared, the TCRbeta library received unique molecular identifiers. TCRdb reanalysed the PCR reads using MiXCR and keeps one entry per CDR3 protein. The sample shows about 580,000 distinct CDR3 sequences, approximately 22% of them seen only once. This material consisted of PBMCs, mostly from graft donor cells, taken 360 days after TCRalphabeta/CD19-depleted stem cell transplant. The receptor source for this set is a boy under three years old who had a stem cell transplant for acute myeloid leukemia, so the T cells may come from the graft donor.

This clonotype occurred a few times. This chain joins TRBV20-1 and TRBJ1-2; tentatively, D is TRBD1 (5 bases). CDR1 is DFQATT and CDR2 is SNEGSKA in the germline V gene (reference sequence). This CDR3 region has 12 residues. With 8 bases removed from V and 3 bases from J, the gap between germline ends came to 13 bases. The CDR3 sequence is CSPGQTDYGYTF. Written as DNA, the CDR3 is TGCAGTCCCGGGCAGACAGACTATGGCTACACCTTC.

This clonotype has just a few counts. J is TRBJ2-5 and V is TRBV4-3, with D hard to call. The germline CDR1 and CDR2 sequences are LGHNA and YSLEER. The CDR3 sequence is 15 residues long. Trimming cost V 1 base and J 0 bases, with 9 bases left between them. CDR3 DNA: TGCGCCAGCAGCCAAGGGGTAGGAGACCAAGAGACCCAGTACTTC. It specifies CASSQGVGDQETQYF.

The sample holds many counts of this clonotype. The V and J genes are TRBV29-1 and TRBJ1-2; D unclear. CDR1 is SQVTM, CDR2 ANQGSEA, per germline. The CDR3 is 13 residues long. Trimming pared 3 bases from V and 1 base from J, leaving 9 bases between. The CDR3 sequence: CSVDRQDNYGYTF. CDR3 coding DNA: TGCAGCGTTGATAGGCAGGATAACTATGGCTACACCTTC.

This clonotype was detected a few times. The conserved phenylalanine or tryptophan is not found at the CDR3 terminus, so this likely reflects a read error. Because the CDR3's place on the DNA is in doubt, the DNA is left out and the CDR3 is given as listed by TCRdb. The CDR3 loop is CSARDQVGPS. The V call is TRBV20-1, the J call TRBJ1-1. The CDR3 numbers 10 amino acids, ends counted. Germline V gene sequence: CDR1 DFQATT, CDR2 SNEGSKA (reference sequence).

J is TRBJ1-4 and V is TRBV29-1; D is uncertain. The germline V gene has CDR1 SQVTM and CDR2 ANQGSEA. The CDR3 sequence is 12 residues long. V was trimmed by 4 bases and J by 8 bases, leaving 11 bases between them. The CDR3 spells CSVGRAGEKLFF. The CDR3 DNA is TGCAGCGTTGGACGGGCTGGAGAAAAACTGTTTTTT.

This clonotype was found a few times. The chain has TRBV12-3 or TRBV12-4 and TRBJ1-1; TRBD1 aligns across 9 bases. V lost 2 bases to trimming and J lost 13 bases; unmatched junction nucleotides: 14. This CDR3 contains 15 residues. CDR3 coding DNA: TGTGCCAGCAGTTTATGGGGACAGGGTGGTTCCGGAGTTTTCTTT. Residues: CASSLWGQGGSGVFF.

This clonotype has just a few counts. The CDR3: CASSFEGEAFF. CDR3 nucleotide sequence: TGTGCCAGCAGCTTCGAAGGTGAAGCTTTCTTT. The rearrangement joins TRBV7-2 to TRBJ1-1; D gene unclear. The CDR3 extends over 11 amino acids. V was cut by 3 bases and J by 7 bases, with 6 bases left in between. From germline, CDR1 is SGHTA and CDR2 FQGNSA.

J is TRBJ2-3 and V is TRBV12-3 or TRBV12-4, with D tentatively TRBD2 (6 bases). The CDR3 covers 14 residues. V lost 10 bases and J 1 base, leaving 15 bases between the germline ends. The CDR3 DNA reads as TGTGCCACTGCGGGGAGTTTCCGCACAGATACGCAGTATTTT. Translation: CATAGSFRTDTQYF.

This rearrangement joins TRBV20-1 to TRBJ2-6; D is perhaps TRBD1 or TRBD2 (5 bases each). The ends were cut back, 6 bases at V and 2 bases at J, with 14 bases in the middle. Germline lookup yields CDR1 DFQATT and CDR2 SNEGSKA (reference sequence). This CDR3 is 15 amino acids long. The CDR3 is CSAQSRDAGANVLTF. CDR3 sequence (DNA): TGCAGTGCCCAGAGCCGGGACGCTGGGGCCAACGTCCTGACTTTC.

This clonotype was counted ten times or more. The CDR3, as DNA: TGCAGCGTTGAAGGGTCTGGGGCCAACGTCCTGACTTTC. It codes for CSVEGSGANVLTF. The chain uses TRBV29-1 and TRBJ2-6; D unresolved. The CDR3 loop spans 13 amino acids. Deletions cut 1 base from V and 1 base from J, with 2 bases between. The germline CDR1 and CDR2 sequences are SQVTM and ANQGSEA. Full variable domain (remainder filled in from reference TRBV29-1 and TRBJ2-6): SAVISQKPSRDICQRGTSLTIQCQVDSQVTMMFWYRQQPGQSLTLIATANQGSEATYESGFVIDKFPISRPNLTFSTLTVSNMSPEDSSIYLCSVEGSGANVLTFGAGSRLTVL.

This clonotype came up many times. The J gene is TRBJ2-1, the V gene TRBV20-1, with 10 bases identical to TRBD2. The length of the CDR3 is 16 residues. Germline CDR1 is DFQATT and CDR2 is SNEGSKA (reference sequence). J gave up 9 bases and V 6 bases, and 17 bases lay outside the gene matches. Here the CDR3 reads CSAPKSPGLAFIEQFF. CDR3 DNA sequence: TGCAGTGCGCCAAAGTCGCCGGGACTAGCGTTCATTGAGCAGTTCTTC.

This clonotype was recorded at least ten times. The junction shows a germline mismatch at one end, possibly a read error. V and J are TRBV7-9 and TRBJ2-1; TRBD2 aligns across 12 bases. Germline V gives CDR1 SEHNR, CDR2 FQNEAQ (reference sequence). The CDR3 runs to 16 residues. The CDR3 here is CASSFRTSGATNEQFF. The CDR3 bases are TGCGCCAGCAGCTTTCGGACTAGCGGGGCGACCAATGAGCAGTTCTTC.

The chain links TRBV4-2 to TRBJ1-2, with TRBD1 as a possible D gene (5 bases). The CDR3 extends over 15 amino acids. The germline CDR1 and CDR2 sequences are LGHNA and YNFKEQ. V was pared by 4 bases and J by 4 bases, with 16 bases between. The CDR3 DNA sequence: TGTGCCAGCAGCCCCGAACTCAGGGTCACCTATGGCTACACCTTC. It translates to CASSPELRVTYGYTF.

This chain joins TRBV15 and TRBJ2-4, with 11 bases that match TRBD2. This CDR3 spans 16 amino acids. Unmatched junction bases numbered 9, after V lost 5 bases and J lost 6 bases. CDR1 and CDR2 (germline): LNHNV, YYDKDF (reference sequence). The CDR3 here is CATSPVAGGPRNIQYF. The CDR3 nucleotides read TGTGCCACCAGCCCGGTAGCGGGGGGGCCTAGAAACATTCAGTACTTC.

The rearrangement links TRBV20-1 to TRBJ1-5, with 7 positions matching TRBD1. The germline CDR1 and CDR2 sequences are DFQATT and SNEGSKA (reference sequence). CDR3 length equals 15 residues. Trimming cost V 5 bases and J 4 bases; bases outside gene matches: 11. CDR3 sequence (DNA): TGCAGTGCTGCCATAGAGGGACAGAGAAATCAGCCCCAGCATTTT. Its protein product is CSAAIEGQRNQPQHF.

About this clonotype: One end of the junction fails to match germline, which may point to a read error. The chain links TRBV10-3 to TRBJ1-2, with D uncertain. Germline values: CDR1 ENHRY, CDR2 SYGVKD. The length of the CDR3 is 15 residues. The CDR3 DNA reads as TGTGCCATCAGTGCGGGTCAGATCTCTAACTGTGGCTACACCTTC. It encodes CAISAGQISNCGYTF.

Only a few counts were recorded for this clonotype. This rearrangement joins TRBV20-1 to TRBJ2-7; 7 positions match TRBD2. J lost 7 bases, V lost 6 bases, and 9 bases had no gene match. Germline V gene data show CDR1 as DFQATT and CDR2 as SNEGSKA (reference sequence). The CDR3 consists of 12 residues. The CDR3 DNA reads TGCAGTGCATCGGGGGGACCTTGGGAGCAGTACGTC. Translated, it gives CSASGGPWEQYV.

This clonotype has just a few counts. In DNA form, the CDR3 reads TGCAGTGGAATCAGGGTCTACAATGAGCAGTTCTTC. Translated: CSGIRVYNEQFF. The genes are TRBV20-1 and TRBJ2-1; perhaps TRBD1 as D (5 bases). The CDR3 extends over 12 amino acids. Trimming shortened V by 7 bases and J by 3 bases, and 10 bases separated the two germline ends. Germline assignment: CDR1 DFQATT and CDR2 SNEGSKA (reference sequence).

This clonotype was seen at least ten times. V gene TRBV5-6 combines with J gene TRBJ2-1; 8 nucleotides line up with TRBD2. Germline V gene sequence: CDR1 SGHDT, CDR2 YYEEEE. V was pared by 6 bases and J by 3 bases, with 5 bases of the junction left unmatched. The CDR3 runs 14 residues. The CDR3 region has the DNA TGTGCCAGCATGGCCGGGAGGGGCTACAATGAGCAGTTCTTC. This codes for CASMAGRGYNEQFF.

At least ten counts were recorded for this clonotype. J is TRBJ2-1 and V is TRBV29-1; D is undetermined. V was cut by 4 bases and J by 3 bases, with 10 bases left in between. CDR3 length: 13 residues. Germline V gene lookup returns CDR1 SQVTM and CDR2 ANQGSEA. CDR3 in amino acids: CSVAGPYYNEQFF. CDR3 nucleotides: TGCAGCGTTGCGGGCCCCTACTACAATGAGCAGTTCTTC.